The 4 T cell receptor beta chains below all came from one sample that was sequenced in a study of beta chain features in type 1 diabetes. Expressed TCRB transcripts got sequenced, as all isolated RNA was reverse transcribed. Clones were sequenced by immunoSEQ multiplex PCR, and TCRdb holds only the in-frame ones, with some missing. The sample has some 270,000 clones, roughly 13% seen once. Source material: naive CD4+ T cells from blood. The origin of the receptors is a woman aged 35 to 49 in good health.

This clone was seen a handful of times. The V and J genes are TRBV5-4 and TRBJ1-6, with 10 positions matching TRBD1. The trim removed 0 bases at V and 7 bases at J, leaving 1 base unmatched. Germline V gene sequence: CDR1 SGHNT, CDR2 YYREEE (reference sequence). The CDR3 is 15 amino acids. The CDR3 region has the DNA TGTGCCAGCAGCTTGGGACAGGGGGCAAATTCACCCCTCCACTTT. It translates to CASSLGQGANSPLHF.

The chain recombines TRBV5-1 with TRBJ1-1; a weak D match, TRBD1 (6 bases). Between the trimmed V and J ends, which lost 4 bases and 3 bases, there was a span of 13 bases. Germline V lookup: CDR1 SGHRS, CDR2 YFSETQ. This CDR3 region has 14 residues. This chain's CDR3 is CASSIDRPYTEAFF. The CDR3 DNA follows: TGCGCCAGCAGCATAGACAGGCCGTACACTGAAGCTTTCTTT. Using reference TRBV5-1 and TRBJ1-1 for the parts outside the CDR3, the full variable domain is KAGVTQTPRYLIKTRGQQVTLSCSPISGHRSVSWYQQTPGQGLQFLFEYFSETQRNKGNFPGRFSGRQFSNSRSEMNVSTLELGDSALYLCASSIDRPYTEAFFGQGTRLTVV.

This clone was counted only a few times. The rearrangement uses TRBV6-1 and TRBJ2-7, with 11 bases lining up with TRBD1. Germline trimming cut 7 bases from V and 4 bases from J; bases unmatched to any gene: 9. The CDR3 runs 15 residues. CDR1 MNHNS and CDR2 SASEGT come from the germline V gene. The CDR3 DNA is TGTGCCAGCACATCTGGACAGGGGGCTTCGTACGAGCAGTACTTC. Protein sequence: CASTSGQGASYEQYF.

In its sample, this clone was seen a few times. This sample includes further DNA sequences coding for the same CDR3. The rearrangement links TRBV6-5 to TRBJ2-5; 10 positions agree with TRBD2. The ends lost 0 bases at V and 5 bases at J; junction bases unmatched: 6. Per germline, CDR1 MNHEY and CDR2 SVGAGI. The CDR3 consists of 16 residues. CDR3 sequence reads: CASSYSLAGVGETQYF. In DNA form, the CDR3 reads TGTGCCAGCAGTTACTCTCTAGCGGGGGTAGGGGAGACCCAGTACTTC.